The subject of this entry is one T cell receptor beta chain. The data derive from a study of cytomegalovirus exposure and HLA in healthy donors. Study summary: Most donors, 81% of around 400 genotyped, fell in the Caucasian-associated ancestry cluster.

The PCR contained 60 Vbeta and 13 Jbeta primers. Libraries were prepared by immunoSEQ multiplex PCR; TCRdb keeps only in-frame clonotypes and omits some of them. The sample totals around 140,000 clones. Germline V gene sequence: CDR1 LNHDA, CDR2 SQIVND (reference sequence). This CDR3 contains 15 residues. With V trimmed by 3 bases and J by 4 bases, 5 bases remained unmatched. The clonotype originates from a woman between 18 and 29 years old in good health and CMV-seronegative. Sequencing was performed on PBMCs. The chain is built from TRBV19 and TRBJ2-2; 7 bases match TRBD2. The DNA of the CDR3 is TGTGCCAGTAGTATCTCGGGAGGACGCACCGGGGAGCTGTTTTTT. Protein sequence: CASSISGGRTGELFF.